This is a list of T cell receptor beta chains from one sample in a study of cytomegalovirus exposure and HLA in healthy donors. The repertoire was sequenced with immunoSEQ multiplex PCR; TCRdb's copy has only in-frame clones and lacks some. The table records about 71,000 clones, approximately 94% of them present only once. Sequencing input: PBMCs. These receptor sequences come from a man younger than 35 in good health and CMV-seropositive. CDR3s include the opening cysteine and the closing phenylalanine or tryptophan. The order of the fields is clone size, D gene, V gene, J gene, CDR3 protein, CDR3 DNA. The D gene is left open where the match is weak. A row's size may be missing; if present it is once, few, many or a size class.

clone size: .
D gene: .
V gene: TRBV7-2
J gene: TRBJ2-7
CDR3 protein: CASSLAGGPGEQYF
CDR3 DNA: TGTGCCAGCAGCTTAGCGGGGGGGCCGGGCGAGCAGTACTTC

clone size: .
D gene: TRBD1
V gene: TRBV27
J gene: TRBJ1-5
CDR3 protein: CASSPRQGRNQPQHF
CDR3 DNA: TGTGCCAGCAGTCCCAGACAGGGGAGGAATCAGCCCCAGCATTTT

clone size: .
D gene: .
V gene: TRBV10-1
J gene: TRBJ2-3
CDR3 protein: CASSVEGAGTDTQYF
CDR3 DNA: TGCGCCAGCAGTGTAGAGGGAGCCGGGACAGATACGCAGTATTTT

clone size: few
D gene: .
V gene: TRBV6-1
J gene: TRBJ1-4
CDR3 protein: CASIPGHGNEKLFF
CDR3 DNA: TGTGCCAGCATCCCGGGACACGGTAATGAAAAACTGTTTTTT

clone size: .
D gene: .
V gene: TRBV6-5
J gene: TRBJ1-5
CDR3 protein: CASSYSAVGNQPQHF
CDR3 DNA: TGTGCCAGCAGTTACTCGGCCGTCGGCAATCAGCCCCAGCATTTT

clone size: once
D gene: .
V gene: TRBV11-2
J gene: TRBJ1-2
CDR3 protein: CASSSGPYGYTF
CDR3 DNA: TGTGCCAGCAGCTCTGGCCCCTATGGCTACACCTTC

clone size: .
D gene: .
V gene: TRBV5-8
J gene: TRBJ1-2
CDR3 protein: CASSQQGRDGYTF
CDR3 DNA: TGTGCCAGCAGCCAACAGGGAAGAGATGGCTACACCTTC

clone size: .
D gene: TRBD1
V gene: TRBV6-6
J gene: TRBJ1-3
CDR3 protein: CASRGTGSPPGNTIYF
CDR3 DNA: TGTGCCAGCAGGGGGACAGGGTCCCCTCCTGGAAACACCATATATTTT

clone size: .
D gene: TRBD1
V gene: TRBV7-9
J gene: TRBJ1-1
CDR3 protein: CASSRLQGYTEAFF
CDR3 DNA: TGTGCCAGCAGCAGACTACAGGGGTACACTGAAGCTTTCTTT

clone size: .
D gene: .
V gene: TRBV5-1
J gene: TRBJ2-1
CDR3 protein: CASSLNGDYLTNEQFF
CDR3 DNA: TGCGCCAGCAGCCTGAACGGTGACTACCTTACTAATGAGCAGTTCTTC

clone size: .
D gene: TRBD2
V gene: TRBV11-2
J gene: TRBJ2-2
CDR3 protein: CASSWSGGTGELFF
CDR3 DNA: TGTGCCAGCAGCTGGAGCGGGGGGACCGGGGAGCTGTTTTTT

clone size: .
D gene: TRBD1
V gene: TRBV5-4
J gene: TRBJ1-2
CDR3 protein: CASSVPSRGRGYGYTF
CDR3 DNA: TGTGCCAGCAGCGTCCCGTCCAGGGGGCGCGGCTATGGCTACACCTTC

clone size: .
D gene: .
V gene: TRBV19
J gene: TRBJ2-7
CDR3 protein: CASSLDPSRSYEQYF
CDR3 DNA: TGTGCCAGTAGTTTAGATCCCTCGCGGTCCTACGAGCAGTACTTC

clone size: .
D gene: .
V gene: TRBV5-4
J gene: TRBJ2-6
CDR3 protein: CASTTEYGANVLTF
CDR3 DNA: TGTGCCAGCACTACGGAGTACGGGGCCAACGTCCTGACTTTC

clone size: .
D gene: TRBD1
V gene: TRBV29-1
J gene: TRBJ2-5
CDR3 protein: CSFGQGFGETQYF
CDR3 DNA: TGCAGCTTTGGACAGGGGTTTGGAGAGACCCAGTACTTC

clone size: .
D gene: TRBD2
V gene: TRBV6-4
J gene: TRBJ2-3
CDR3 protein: CASSEGSGGQADTQYF
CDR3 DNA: TGTGCCAGCAGTGAAGGTAGCGGGGGACAAGCAGATACGCAGTATTTT

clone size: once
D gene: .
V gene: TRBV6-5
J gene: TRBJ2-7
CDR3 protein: CASSELYEQYF
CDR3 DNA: TGTGCCAGCAGTGAACTATACGAGCAGTACTTC

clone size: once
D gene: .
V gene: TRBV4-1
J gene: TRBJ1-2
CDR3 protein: CASSQVVVPLDGYTF
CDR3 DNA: TGCGCCAGCAGCCAAGTAGTGGTGCCATTAGATGGCTACACCTTC

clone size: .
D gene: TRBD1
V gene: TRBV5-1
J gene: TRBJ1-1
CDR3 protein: CASSRDRGPANTEAFF
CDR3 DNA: TGCGCCAGCAGCCGGGACAGGGGGCCCGCGAACACTGAAGCTTTCTTT

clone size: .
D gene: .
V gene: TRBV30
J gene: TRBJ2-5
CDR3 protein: CAWSVQSGKETQYF
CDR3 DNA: TGTGCCTGGAGTGTACAGAGCGGAAAAGAGACCCAGTACTTC

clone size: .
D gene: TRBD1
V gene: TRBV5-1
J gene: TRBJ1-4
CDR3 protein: CASSLETGGNSEKLFF
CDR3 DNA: TGCGCCAGCAGCTTGGAAACAGGGGGCAATAGTGAAAAACTGTTTTTT

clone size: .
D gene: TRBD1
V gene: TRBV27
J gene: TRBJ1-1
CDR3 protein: CASSAAGTAEAFF
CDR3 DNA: TGTGCCAGCAGTGCCGCTGGGACAGCCGAAGCTTTCTTT

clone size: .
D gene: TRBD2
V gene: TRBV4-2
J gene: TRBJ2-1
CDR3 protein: CASSQASYGRNEQFF
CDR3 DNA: TGTGCCAGCAGCCAAGCCTCCTACGGGAGGAATGAGCAGTTCTTC

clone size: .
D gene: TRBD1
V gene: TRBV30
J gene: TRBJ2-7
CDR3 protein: CAWSRGSSYEQYF
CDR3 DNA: TGTGCCTGGAGCAGGGGGTCCTCCTACGAGCAGTACTTC

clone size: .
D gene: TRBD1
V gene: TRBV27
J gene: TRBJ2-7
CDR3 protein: CASSPRTGPANEQYF
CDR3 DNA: TGTGCCAGCAGTCCCCGGACAGGCCCCGCCAACGAGCAGTACTTC

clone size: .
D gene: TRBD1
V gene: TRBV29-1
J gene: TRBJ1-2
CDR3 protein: CSVEDGDRGGYGYTF
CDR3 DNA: TGCAGCGTTGAAGATGGGGACAGGGGGGGCTATGGCTACACCTTC

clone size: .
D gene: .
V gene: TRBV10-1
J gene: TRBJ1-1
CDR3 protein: CASGRGGNTEAFF
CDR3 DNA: TGCGCCAGCGGACGGGGTGGGAACACTGAAGCTTTCTTT

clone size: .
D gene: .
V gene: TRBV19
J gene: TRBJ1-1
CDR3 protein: CASSDIQGIDTEAFF
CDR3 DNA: TGTGCCAGTTCCGATATACAGGGAATTGACACTGAAGCTTTCTTT

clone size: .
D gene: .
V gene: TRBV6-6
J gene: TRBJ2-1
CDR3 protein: CASSYPEVNEQFF
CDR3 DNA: TGTGCCAGCAGTTACCCGGAGGTCAATGAGCAGTTCTTC

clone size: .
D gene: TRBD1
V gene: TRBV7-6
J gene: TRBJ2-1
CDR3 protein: CASSFPLSTGVRDEQFF
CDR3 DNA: TGTGCCAGCAGCTTCCCCTTATCGACAGGGGTTAGGGATGAGCAGTTCTTC

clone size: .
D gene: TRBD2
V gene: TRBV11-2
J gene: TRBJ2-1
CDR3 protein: CASSRTSGPFYNEQFF
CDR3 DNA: TGTGCCAGCAGCCGGACTAGCGGGCCCTTCTACAATGAGCAGTTCTTC

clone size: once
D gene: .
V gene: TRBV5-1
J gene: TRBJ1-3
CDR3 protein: CASSSGGASGNTIYF
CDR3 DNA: TGCGCCAGCAGCTCCGGGGGGGCGTCTGGAAACACCATATATTTT

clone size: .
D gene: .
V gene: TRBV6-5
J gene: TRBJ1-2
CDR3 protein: CASSSAGYGYTF
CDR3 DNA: TGTGCCAGCAGTTCCGCCGGCTATGGCTACACCTTC

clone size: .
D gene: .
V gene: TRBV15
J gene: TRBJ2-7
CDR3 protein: CATSRDLSVSYEQYF
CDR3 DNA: TGTGCCACCAGCAGAGACCTTAGCGTTTCCTACGAGCAGTACTTC

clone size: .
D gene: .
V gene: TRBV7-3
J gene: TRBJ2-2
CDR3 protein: CASSFGEFGTGELFF
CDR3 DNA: TGTGCCAGCAGCTTCGGGGAGTTTGGCACCGGGGAGCTGTTTTTT

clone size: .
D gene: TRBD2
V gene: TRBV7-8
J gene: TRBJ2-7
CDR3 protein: CASTLAETTGEQYF
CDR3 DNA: TGTGCCAGCACCCTAGCGGAGACTACGGGCGAGCAGTACTTC

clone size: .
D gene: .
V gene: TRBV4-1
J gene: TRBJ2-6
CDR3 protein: CASSQDRGRRSSGANVLTF
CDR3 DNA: TGCGCCAGCAGCCAAGATCGAGGGCGGCGTTCATCTGGGGCCAACGTCCTGACTTTC

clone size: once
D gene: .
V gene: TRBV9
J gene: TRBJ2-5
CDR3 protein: CASNEGHRGARETQYF
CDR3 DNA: TGTGCCAGCAACGAGGGACACAGAGGAGCAAGGGAGACCCAGTACTTC

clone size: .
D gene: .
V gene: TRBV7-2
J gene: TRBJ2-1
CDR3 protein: CASSFLPESYNEQFF
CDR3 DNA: TGTGCCAGCAGCTTTCTTCCAGAATCCTACAATGAGCAGTTCTTC